This T cell receptor beta chain is from a study of blood T cells in healthy people across ages. For this clonotype: Antigen unknown.

Using a J-beta primer mix together with a sample-barcoded 5' primer, a second PCR was run for roughly 6 to 11 cycles. TCRdb ran MiXCR on the 5' RACE reads and lists one entry per CDR3 protein. The sample contains 1.8 million or so distinct CDR3 sequences, about two fifths of which appear only once. Study-wide points: Underestimates were what the diversity estimates from one million T cells were considered to be. Donors of long life had a larger count of naive CD4+ cells and greater diversity than aged donors.

Whenever a sample was processed, at least 6 million PBMCs were isolated. The sequenced material came from blood. This clonotype was obtained from a human donor in good health.

The chain's CDR3 is CASSPPGRYNYGYTF. CDR3 nucleotides: TGTGCCAGCAGCCCGCCGGGACGTTATAACTATGGCTACACCTTC. V gene TRBV7-9 combines with J gene TRBJ1-2; weak D call: TRBD1 (5 bases). Germline-derived CDR1 and CDR2 are SEHNR and FQNEAQ (reference sequence). V was cut by 5 bases and J by 1 base, with 14 bases left in between. The CDR3 totals 15 residues. The full variable domain, its missing parts supplied by reference TRBV7-9 and TRBJ1-2, is DTGVSQNPRHKITKRGQNVTFRCDPISEHNRLYWYRQTLGQGPEFLTYFQNEAQLEKSRLLSDRFSAERPKGSFSTLEIQRTEQGDSAMYLCASSPPGRYNYGYTFGSGTRLTVV.